This TCR beta chain was observed in a study of cytomegalovirus exposure and HLA in healthy donors. Notes on the study in general: According to the study, some 160 TCR beta chains were cytomegalovirus-associated.

This clone was observed once. Its antigen is not identified. Profiled with immunoSEQ multiplex PCR; TCRdb holds only in-frame clones, not every one. The sample shows 180,000 or so clones, roughly 86% of them seen only once. The sequence was obtained from a man under 40 in good health and CMV-seropositive. Sequencing was carried out using PBMCs.

The CDR3 loop reads CASSRSGTSESGELFF. The CDR3 DNA is TGCGCCAGCAGCCGATCCGGGACTAGCGAAAGCGGGGAGCTGTTTTTT. The chain is built from TRBV4-1 and TRBJ2-2, with TRBD2 matching 10 bases. This CDR3 spans 16 amino acids. V lost 4 bases and J lost 7; bases outside the gene matches: 9. Germline values: CDR1 MGHRA, CDR2 YSYEKL.